This T cell receptor beta chain was sequenced for a study of blood T cell repertoires in COVID-19. The overall study: COVID-19 samples from acute and convalescent phases originated in the United States, Italy and Spain.

Per the original data handling: Estimated nucleated cell counts came from reference gene primer amplification. TCRdb keeps only in-frame clones here, not all; method: immunoSEQ multiplex PCR. The D gene and trimming were derived from the DNA, and the V and J assignments and clone size from that table. The sample comprises approximately 110,000 clones, roughly 84% of which are singletons, and about 3% rests with the top ten. V shed 3 bases, J shed 5 bases, and the junction held 7 bases outside the gene matches. Germline assignment: CDR1 MNHEY and CDR2 SVGEGT. CDR3 length: 15 amino acids. V is TRBV6-2 or TRBV6-3 and J is TRBJ2-3; 8 bases agree with TRBD1. This clonotype was obtained from a man in his forties or fifties with acute or convalescent COVID-19. Sequencing used peripheral blood. CDR3 in amino acids: CASSYTAGGLDTQYF. The CDR3 nucleotides read TGTGCCAGCAGTTATACGGCAGGGGGCTTAGATACGCAGTATTTT.